Listed here is a single T cell receptor beta chain. The data belong to a study of T cells in Graves' hyperthyroidism and ophthalmopathy. Researchers amplified the TCR beta CDR3 regions from RNA transcripts. Carried out on the TCR CDR3, a first-round RT-PCR used the HTBI primer set. Using its own MiXCR run on the multiplex PCR reads, TCRdb lists one record per CDR3 protein. The table has about 700,000 distinct CDR3 sequences, 12% to 15% seen once; the top ten hold 10%. The clonotype comes from a woman under 30 with Graves' hyperthyroidism. Sequences were obtained from blood.

The CDR3 reads CAISGLVTEQYF. The CDR3 coding sequence is TGTGCCATCAGTGGACTAGTAACCGAGCAGTACTTC. The chain uses TRBV10-3 and TRBJ2-7; TRBD2 is a possible D gene (6 bases). The CDR3 covers 12 residues. Trimming shortened V by 4 bases and J by 6 bases, and 10 bases separated the two germline ends. Germline CDR1 is ENHRY and CDR2 is SYGVKD.